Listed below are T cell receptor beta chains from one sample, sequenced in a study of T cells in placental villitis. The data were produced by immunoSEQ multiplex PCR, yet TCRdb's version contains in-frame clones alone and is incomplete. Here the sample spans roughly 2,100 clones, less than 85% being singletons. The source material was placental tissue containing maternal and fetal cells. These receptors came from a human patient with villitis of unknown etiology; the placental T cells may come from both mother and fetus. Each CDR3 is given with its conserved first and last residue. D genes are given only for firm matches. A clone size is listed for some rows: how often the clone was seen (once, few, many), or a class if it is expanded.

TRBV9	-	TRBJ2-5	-	CASSVEPGLKTQYF	TGTGCCAGCAGCGTAGAACCGGGCCTGAAGACCCAGTACTTC
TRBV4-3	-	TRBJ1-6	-	CASSIQVFNSPLHF	TGCGCCAGCAGCATACAGGTTTTTAATTCACCCCTCCACTTT
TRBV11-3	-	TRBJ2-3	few	CASSSLSTDTQYF	TGTGCCAGCAGCTCCCTAAGCACAGATACGCAGTATTTT
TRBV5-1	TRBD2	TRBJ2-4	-	CASSLSEGGPSGRNIQYF	TGCGCCAGCAGCTTGTCTGAGGGGGGACCTAGCGGGAGAAACATTCAGTACTTC
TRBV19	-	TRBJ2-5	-	CASSIDGGGQQETQYF	TGTGCCAGTAGTATAGATGGAGGGGGACAGCAAGAGACCCAGTACTTC
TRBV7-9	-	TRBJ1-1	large	CASSLPGTEAFF	TGTGCCAGCAGCTTACCGGGAACTGAAGCTTTCTTT
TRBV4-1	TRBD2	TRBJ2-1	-	CASTIAGGSYNEQFF	TGCGCCAGCACCATAGCGGGAGGGTCCTACAATGAGCAGTTCTTC
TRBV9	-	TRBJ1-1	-	CASSFTGQNTEAFF	TGTGCCAGCAGCTTTACAGGGCAGAACACTGAAGCTTTCTTT
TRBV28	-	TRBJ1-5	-	CASSFGSDQPQHF	TGTGCCAGTAGTTTCGGATCCGATCAGCCCCAGCATTTT
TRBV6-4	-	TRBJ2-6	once	CASSDNSGANVLTF	TGTGCCAGCAGTGACAACTCTGGGGCCAACGTCCTGACTTTC
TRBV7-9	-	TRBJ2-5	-	CASSLPSVSRDLTETQYF	TGTGCCAGCAGCTTACCATCAGTTTCACGGGACTTGACGGAGACCCAGTACTTC
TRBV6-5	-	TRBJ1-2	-	CASSSQGRGNYGYTF	TGTGCCAGCAGTTCACAGGGTCGGGGGAACTATGGCTACACCTTC
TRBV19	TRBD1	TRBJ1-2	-	CARTDRQGREYGYTF	TGTGCCAGGACAGACAGACAGGGGAGGGAGTATGGCTACACCTTC
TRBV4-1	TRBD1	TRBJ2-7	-	CASSQPRQGRTYEQYF	TGCGCCAGCAGCCAACCCCGACAGGGGAGAACCTACGAGCAGTACTTC
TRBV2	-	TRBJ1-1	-	CASREKRIHTEAFF	TGTGCCAGCAGGGAAAAAAGGATTCACACTGAAGCTTTCTTT
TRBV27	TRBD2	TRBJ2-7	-	CASRGTSGSIYEQYF	TGTGCCAGCAGAGGGACTAGCGGGAGTATCTACGAGCAGTACTTC
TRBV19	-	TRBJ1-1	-	CASSIRSWGTEAFF	TGTGCCAGTAGTATCCGTTCCTGGGGCACTGAAGCTTTCTTT
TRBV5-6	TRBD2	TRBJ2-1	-	CASSFFGTSGRTFDNEQFF	TGTGCCAGCAGCTTCTTCGGGACTAGCGGGAGGACGTTTGACAATGAGCAGTTCTTC
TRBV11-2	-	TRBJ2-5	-	CASSLDTQETQYF	TGTGCCAGCAGCTTAGATACCCAAGAGACCCAGTACTTC
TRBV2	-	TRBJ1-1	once	CAGLLWGHLNTEAFF	TGTGCCGGACTTCTTTGGGGACACCTGAACACTGAAGCTTTCTTT
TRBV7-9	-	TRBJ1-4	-	CASSLRVGNEKLFF	TGTGCCAGCAGCTTAAGAGTCGGGAATGAAAAACTGTTTTTT
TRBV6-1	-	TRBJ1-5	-	CASSEGGSNQPQHF	TGTGCCAGCAGTGAGGGGGGTAGCAATCAGCCCCAGCATTTT
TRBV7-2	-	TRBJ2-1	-	CASSLLGHNEQFF	TGTGCCAGCAGCTTATTAGGGCACAATGAGCAGTTCTTC
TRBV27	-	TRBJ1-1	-	CASSFGQGAEVFF	-
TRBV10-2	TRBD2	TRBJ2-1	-	CASSDSGLSDEQFF	TGCGCCAGCAGCGATAGCGGGCTCTCCGATGAGCAGTTCTTC
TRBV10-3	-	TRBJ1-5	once	CAIGGGESQPQHF	TGTGCCATCGGCGGGGGGGAGAGTCAGCCCCAGCATTTT